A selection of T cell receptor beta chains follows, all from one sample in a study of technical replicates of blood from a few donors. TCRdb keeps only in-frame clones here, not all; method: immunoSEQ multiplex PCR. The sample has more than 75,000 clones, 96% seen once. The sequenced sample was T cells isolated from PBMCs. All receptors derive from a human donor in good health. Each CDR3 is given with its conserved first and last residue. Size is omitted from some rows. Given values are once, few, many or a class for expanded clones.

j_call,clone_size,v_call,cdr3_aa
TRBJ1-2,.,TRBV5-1,CASSLVSGDGYTF
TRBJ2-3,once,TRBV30,CAWSYSSSTDTQYF
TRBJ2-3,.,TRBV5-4,CASSQGLAGSTDTQYF
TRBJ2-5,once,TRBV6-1,CASSEGGIQETQYF
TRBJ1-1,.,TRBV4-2,CASSQGFGRQDQGEAFF
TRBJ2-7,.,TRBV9,CASSPGLLTYEQYF
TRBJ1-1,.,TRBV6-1,CASRTRQGNTEAFF
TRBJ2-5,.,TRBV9,CASSVLLETQYF
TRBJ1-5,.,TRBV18,CASSPRGGKGNQPQHF
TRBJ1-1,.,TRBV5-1,CASSLDQGAGTEAFF
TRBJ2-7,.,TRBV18,CASSPKRTISYEQYF
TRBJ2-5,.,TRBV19,CATKAGGSGEETQYF
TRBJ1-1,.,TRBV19,CASKTGLYTEAFF
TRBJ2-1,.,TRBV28,CASSPLAGGPNEQFF
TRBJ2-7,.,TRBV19,CASSIDGRGFLEQYF
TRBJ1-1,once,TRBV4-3,CASSPRAGNTEAFF
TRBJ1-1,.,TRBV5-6,CASSFFLAGNTEAFF
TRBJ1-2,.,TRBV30,CAWSVSNYGYTF
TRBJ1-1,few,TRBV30,CAWRGVSTEAFF
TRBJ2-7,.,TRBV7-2,CASRERVSQPEQYF
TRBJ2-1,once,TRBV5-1,CASSIGLASYNEQFF
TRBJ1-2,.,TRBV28,CASSARVEYYGYTF
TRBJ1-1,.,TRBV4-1,CASSPSGQGLLTNTEAFF
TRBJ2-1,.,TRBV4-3,CASSQETGALGNEQFF
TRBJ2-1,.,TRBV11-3,CASSLGLYNEQFF
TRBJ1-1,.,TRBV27,CASSLMVGGGTEAFF
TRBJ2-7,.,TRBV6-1,CATYHGTVRDEQYF
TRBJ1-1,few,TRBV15,CATSRTGNTEAFF
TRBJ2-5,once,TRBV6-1,CASSERQSGRETQYF
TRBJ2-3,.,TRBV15,CATSRGIGQGTDTQYF
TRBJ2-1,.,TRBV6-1,CASSELAGYNEQFF
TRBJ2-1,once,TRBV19,CASSLDLNNEQFF
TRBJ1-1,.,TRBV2,CASRDRLRGTEAFF
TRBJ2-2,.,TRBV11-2,CASSLYASGINTGELFF
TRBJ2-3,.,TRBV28,CASSLRLETDLGDTQYF
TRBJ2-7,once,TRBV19,CASSGYDSYEQYF
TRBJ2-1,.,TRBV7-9,CASSLITGYNEQFF
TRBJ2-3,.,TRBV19,CASSIFRGGDTQYF
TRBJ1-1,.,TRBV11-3,CASSRRQGVNTEAFF
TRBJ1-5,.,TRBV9,CASSALPTEPQHF
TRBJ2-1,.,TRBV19,CATNPGQGYNEQFF
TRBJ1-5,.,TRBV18,CASSSGTGGYSNQPQHF
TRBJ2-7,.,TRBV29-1,CSVKGSRAHNSYEQYF
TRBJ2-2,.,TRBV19,CASTDWRNTGELFF
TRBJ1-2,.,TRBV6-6,CATTQDRTHYGYTF
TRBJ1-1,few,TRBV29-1,CSAQQGEAFF
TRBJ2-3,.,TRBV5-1,CASSALVEDTQYF
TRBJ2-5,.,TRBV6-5,CASSYLRSGRDETQYF
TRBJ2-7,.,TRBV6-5,CASSYSSGERAYEQYF
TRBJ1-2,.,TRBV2,CASSEALLRDSGYTF